This is a list of T cell receptor beta chains from one sample in a study of OX40 agonist ivuxolimab in advanced cancers. The assay was immunoSEQ multiplex PCR, and TCRdb's table has in-frame clones only and misses some. The table records roughly 49,000 clones, 80% to 90% of them present only once. The source was CD4+ or CD8+ T cells sorted from blood, collected in a trial of the OX40 agonist ivuxolimab. These receptor sequences come from an adult with an advanced solid tumor such as melanoma, head and neck, liver or kidney cancer. CDR3s include the opening cysteine and the closing phenylalanine or tryptophan. The order of the fields is CDR3 length, clone size, D gene, J gene, V gene, CDR3 DNA, CDR3 protein. D genes are given only for firm matches. Clone size appears in some rows only: once, few, many, or a class for an expanded clone.

13 NA TRBD2 TRBJ2-1 TRBV5-6 TGTGCCAGCAGCAGCGGGGTTGTCGGTGAGCAGTTCTTC CASSSGVVGEQFF
15 NA TRBD2 TRBJ2-1 TRBV7-9 TGTGCCAGCAGCTCCGGACTAGCGGGATACAATGAGCAGTTCTTC CASSSGLAGYNEQFF
14 NA TRBD1 TRBJ1-1 TRBV4-3 TGCGCCAGCAGCCACGCGGACAGGGTCACTGAAGCTTTCTTT CASSHADRVTEAFF
18 few TRBD1 TRBJ2-7 TRBV5-1 TGCGCCAGCAGCTCCCCGGGACAGGGGGCCCCTTTCTCCTACGAGCAGTACTTC CASSSPGQGAPFSYEQYF
17 NA TRBD1 TRBJ1-2 TRBV5-3 TGTGCCAGAAGCAGACCTACCCCGACAGGGGAGCGGGATGGCTACACCTTC CARSRPTPTGERDGYTF
16 NA NA TRBJ1-6 TRBV28 TGTGCCAGCAGTTCCGAGCAGGGCAACTATAATTCACCCCTCCACTTT CASSSEQGNYNSPLHF
15 NA TRBD2 TRBJ2-7 TRBV27 TGTGCCAGCAGTCCCGACCGCAGCGGGAGCTACGAGCAGTACTTC CASSPDRSGSYEQYF
14 NA TRBD1 TRBJ2-7 TRBV28 TGTGCCAGCACTCTATCGGGACAGGTCTACGAGCAGTACTTC CASTLSGQVYEQYF
16 NA NA TRBJ2-3 TRBV9 TGTGCCAGCAGCGGCGTAGGGTACCAGGGAGCAGATACGCAGTATTTT CASSGVGYQGADTQYF
19 NA TRBD2 TRBJ2-5 TRBV7-9 TGTGCCAGCAGCCCGGGACTAGCGGGAGCCCCTTCGAATCAAGAGACCCAGTACTTC CASSPGLAGAPSNQETQYF
15 once NA TRBJ2-1 TRBV5-1 TGCGCCAGCAGGTTTGACTCTGATCTGTACAATGAGCAGTTCTTC CASRFDSDLYNEQFF
14 NA NA TRBJ2-5 TRBV2 TGTGCCAGCAGTGATACAGCCGACCAAGAGACCCAGTACTTC CASSDTADQETQYF
14 once NA TRBJ1-1 TRBV28 TGTGCCAGCAGTCCCCCGACGGAGAACACTGAAGCTTTCTTT CASSPPTENTEAFF
15 NA TRBD1 TRBJ2-5 TRBV10-3 TGTGCCATCAGTGGAACGGACAGGGGAGGAGAGACCCAGTACTTC CAISGTDRGGETQYF
13 NA NA TRBJ1-5 TRBV14 TGTGCCAGCAGCCAAACTAGCAATCAGCCCCAGCATTTT CASSQTSNQPQHF
14 NA TRBD1 TRBJ1-5 TRBV28 TGTGCCAGCAGTTTAGGACAGGGCAATCAGCCCCAGCATTTT CASSLGQGNQPQHF
14 NA TRBD1 TRBJ2-1 TRBV6-6 TGTGCCAGCAGTCTACAGGGGGCGCAGGGTGAGCAGTTCTTC CASSLQGAQGEQFF
16 NA TRBD1 TRBJ2-6 TRBV5-4 TGTGCCAGCAGCCTGGGACAGCCTGGAAGGGGCAACGTCCTGACTTTC CASSLGQPGRGNVLTF
17 NA NA TRBJ2-3 TRBV7-9 TGTGCCAGCTTCGGTCGCCTGCATCTACCTAGCACAGATACGCAGTATTTT CASFGRLHLPSTDTQYF
16 NA TRBD1 TRBJ2-2 TRBV6-5 TGTGCCAGCAGTTACCGGACGACAGGGGGGGCCGGGGAGCTGTTTTTT CASSYRTTGGAGELFF
17 NA NA TRBJ1-5 TRBV4-2 TGTGCCAGCAGCCAAGATTGGCCAGTTTATAGCAATCAGCCCCAGCATTTT CASSQDWPVYSNQPQHF
13 NA NA TRBJ1-2 TRBV15 TGTGCCACCAGCAGAGATTCTTACTATGGCTACACCTTC CATSRDSYYGYTF
14 NA NA TRBJ2-3 TRBV7-9 TGTGCCAGCAGCTTTGGACCTCTCACAGATACGCAGTATTTT CASSFGPLTDTQYF
15 NA NA TRBJ1-2 TRBV28 TGTGCCAGCAGGTGGAGGGGGACACTAGACTATGGCTACACCTTC CASRWRGTLDYGYTF
13 NA TRBD2 TRBJ2-1 TRBV19 TGTGCCAGTAGTAGGGGACTAGTCGATGAGCAGTTCTTC CASSRGLVDEQFF
15 NA TRBD2 TRBJ2-1 TRBV7-8 TGTGCCAGCAGCCAATGGACTAGTAGTTTATTGGAGCAGTTCTTC CASSQWTSSLLEQFF
14 once NA TRBJ1-2 TRBV6-1 TGTGCCAGCAGTGAAGTTACATCTTACTATGGCTACACCTTC CASSEVTSYYGYTF
17 NA NA TRBJ2-2 TRBV11-2 TGTGCCAGCACCTCAATACAGGGCCTAGCGCGGACCGGGGAGCTGTTTTTT CASTSIQGLARTGELFF
13 NA NA TRBJ2-5 TRBV28 TGTGCCAGCAGTTTGCTCCACCAAGAGACCCAGTACTTC CASSLLHQETQYF
12 once NA TRBJ2-7 TRBV14 TGTGCCAGCAGCCAAGCACGCTACGAGCAGTACTTC CASSQARYEQYF
17 NA TRBD2 TRBJ2-1 TRBV10-2 TGCGCCAGCTCTAGGACTAGCGGGAGGTCCACCTACAATGAGCAGTTCTTC CASSRTSGRSTYNEQFF
16 few TRBD2 TRBJ2-7 TRBV7-2 TGTGCCAGCAGCTCTGGGACTACCCAGTGGGGCTACGAGCAGTACTTC CASSSGTTQWGYEQYF
18 NA TRBD1 TRBJ1-2 TRBV4-1 TGCGCCAGCAGCCAAGAAAGCTTGGGAGGGACAGGGGGCCATGGCTACACCTTC CASSQESLGGTGGHGYTF
16 NA TRBD2 TRBJ2-1 TRBV5-4 TGTGCCAGCACCGGTATGGGACGGCGGGAGAGGAATGAGCAGTTCTTC CASTGMGRRERNEQFF
17 NA NA TRBJ1-3 TRBV28 TGTGCCAGCAGTGCACCTGGCCAATACCTCTCTGGAAACACCATATATTTT CASSAPGQYLSGNTIYF
17 once NA TRBJ2-1 TRBV7-2 TGTGCCAGCAGCTTCTGGGTCGGGTCTTACTCCTACAATGAGCAGTTCTTC CASSFWVGSYSYNEQFF
13 NA TRBD1 TRBJ2-5 TRBV30 TGTGCCTGGGAACAGGGGTACCAAGAGACCCAGTACTTC CAWEQGYQETQYF
17 NA NA TRBJ2-7 TRBV12-2 TGTGCAAGTCGCGTCGAAGGGACTAGCGGGAATAACTACGAGCAGTACTTC CASRVEGTSGNNYEQYF
13 NA NA TRBJ2-1 TRBV28 TGTGCCAGCAGTTTAGGGAGGAACCATGAGCAGTTCTTC CASSLGRNHEQFF
15 NA TRBD2 TRBJ2-7 TRBV4-1 TGCGCCAGCAGCCCGGCGGGAGAAAGCTCCTACGAGCAGTACTTC CASSPAGESSYEQYF
14 NA TRBD2 TRBJ2-5 TRBV19 TGTGCCAGTAGCCAGCGGGAGGGCCGCGAGACCCAGTACTTC CASSQREGRETQYF
15 NA TRBD2 TRBJ2-2 TRBV5-6 TGTGCCAGCAGCGGGACTAGCGGGAGTATCGGGGAGCTGTTTTTT CASSGTSGSIGELFF
14 few NA TRBJ2-5 TRBV11-1 TGTGCCAGCAGCTTAGGAACAGCTCAAGAGACCCAGTACTTC CASSLGTAQETQYF
16 NA NA TRBJ1-2 TRBV14 TGTGCCAGCAGCCAAGATCTGGAGGGTGGACAGAATGGCTACACCTTC CASSQDLEGGQNGYTF
10 NA NA TRBJ2-7 TRBV20-1 TGCAGTGCCTCAAAGGGCGAGCAGTACTTC CSASKGEQYF
11 few NA TRBJ1-1 TRBV28 TGTGCCAGCGCTAGAGGGCTTGAAGCTTTCTTT CASARGLEAFF
15 few TRBD2 TRBJ2-7 TRBV10-3 TGTGCCATCAGTGAATCTAGCGGGAGTACCTACGAGCAGTACTTC CAISESSGSTYEQYF
15 once NA TRBJ2-7 TRBV2 TGTGCCAGCAGTCCGGAGGGGGGAGGCTCCTACGAGCAGTACTTC CASSPEGGGSYEQYF
14 once TRBD1 TRBJ2-2 TRBV4-3 TGCGCCAGCAGTCGACAGGGAGAAACCGGGGAGCTGTTTTTT CASSRQGETGELFF
12 few TRBD2 TRBJ2-1 TRBV29-1 TGCAGCGTTGTAAAGGGGGGACTAGAACAGTTCTTC CSVVKGGLEQFF
13 NA NA TRBJ2-1 TRBV7-7 TGTGCTAGCAGCCCGGTCGCTAGTCATGAGCAGTTCTTC CASSPVASHEQFF
15 NA NA TRBJ1-2 TRBV14 TGTGCCAGCAGCCAAGCGGCAGGACCAGACTATGGCTACACCTTC CASSQAAGPDYGYTF
15 NA NA TRBJ1-1 TRBV28 TGTGCCAGCAGTTTAACCGGGACGGAACCTTTCGAAGCTTTCTTT CASSLTGTEPFEAFF
13 NA TRBD2 TRBJ2-7 TRBV27 TGTGCCAGCAGATCCATAGCGGGATACGAGCAGTACTTC CASRSIAGYEQYF
13 NA TRBD1 TRBJ1-1 TRBV27 TGTGCCAGCAAAAACAGGGGTTGGACTGAAGCTTTCTTT CASKNRGWTEAFF
16 NA TRBD2 TRBJ2-3 TRBV19 TGTGCCAGTAGTTCAGGACTAGCGGAAAGCACAGATACGCAGTATTTT CASSSGLAESTDTQYF
16 NA NA TRBJ1-4 TRBV28 TGTGCCAGCAGAACCGGGGCAGACGCAACTAATGAAAAACTGTTTTTT CASRTGADATNEKLFF
14 NA NA TRBJ2-3 TRBV6-5 TGTGCCAGCACCGCAGGGCGCAGCACAGATACGCAGTATTTT CASTAGRSTDTQYF
14 NA NA TRBJ2-7 TRBV9 TGTGCCAGCAGCGTAGATGGGGCCACCTACGAGCAGTACTTC CASSVDGATYEQYF
14 NA NA TRBJ1-5 TRBV27 TGTGCCAGCAGTTTCCGGGGGCCAAATCAGCCCCAGCATTTT CASSFRGPNQPQHF